The 26 T cell receptor beta chains below were found in one sample sequenced in a study of siplizumab effects on memory and regulatory T cells. Method: immunoSEQ multiplex PCR; TCRdb's copy keeps in-frame clones and lacks some. Among about 91,000 clones listed, over 95% were seen once. The material sequenced was naive CD4+ T cells sorted from blood. The source of these receptors is a human donor in good health.

The gene calls are TRBV5-1 and TRBJ2-2; D gene unclear. The germline CDR1 and CDR2 sequences are SGHRS and YFSETQ. V was clipped by 1 base and J by 1 base, with 8 bases between them. This CDR3 contains 15 residues. The chain's CDR3 is CASSLTAENTGELFF. In DNA, the CDR3 is TGCGCCAGCAGCTTGACCGCGGAGAACACCGGGGAGCTGTTTTTT.

The CDR3 DNA sequence: TGCGCCAGCAGCCACGGGACCTGGACGGGCTCTGGAAACACCATATATTTT. Its translation: CASSHGTWTGSGNTIYF. The chain employs TRBV4-1 and TRBJ1-3; possible D gene TRBD1, 5 bases. V lost 3 bases to trimming and J lost 0 bases, with 15 bases between them. The CDR3 contains 17 residues. CDR1 and CDR2 from the germline V gene are MGHRA and YSYEKL.

The rearrangement uses TRBV2 and TRBJ2-5, with TRBD1 as a possible D gene (5 bases). CDR3 length equals 11 residues. The ends were cut back, 6 bases at V and 5 bases at J, with 7 bases in the middle. Germline-derived CDR1 and CDR2 are SNHLY and FYNNEI. In DNA, the CDR3 is TGTGCCAGCAGGGGGCTGGAGACCCAGTACTTC. Translated, it gives CASRGLETQYF.

The sample holds one count of this clone. DNA of the CDR3: TGTGCCAGCAGCGCCACCGGGACACACTACGAGCAGTACTTC. Translation: CASSATGTHYEQYF. The rearrangement uses TRBV9 and TRBJ2-7; D perhaps matches TRBD1 (6 bases). Trimming stripped 3 bases from V and 3 bases from J, with 13 bases between. This CDR3 has 14 residues. Germline CDR1 SGDLS, CDR2 YYNGEE.

The J gene is TRBJ1-3, the V gene TRBV6-5; D is unresolved. V was shortened by 7 bases and J by 4 bases, with 17 bases between the two germline ends. The CDR3 is 15 amino acids. Germline values: CDR1 MNHEY, CDR2 SVGAGI. The CDR3 reads CASTLGRAWGNTIYF. The CDR3 nucleotides read TGTGCCAGCACCTTAGGGAGGGCTTGGGGAAACACCATATATTTT.

V and J are TRBV7-2 and TRBJ2-1, with D possibly matching TRBD2 (5 bases). The CDR3 length is 16 residues. The germline V gene has CDR1 SGHTA and CDR2 FQGNSA. V was shortened by 2 bases and J by 8 bases, with 19 bases between the two germline ends. CDR3 DNA sequence: TGTGCCAGCAGCTTAACCGGCGGGCTAGCCGGCGATGAGCAGTTCTTC. Its translation: CASSLTGGLAGDEQFF. The full variable domain, completed using reference TRBV7-2 and TRBJ2-1, is GAGVSQSPSNKVTEKGKDVELRCDPISGHTALYWYRQSLGQGLEFLIYFQGNSAPDKSGLPSDRFSAERTGGSVSTLTIQRTQQEDSAVYLCASSLTGGLAGDEQFFGPGTRLTVL.

This chain connects TRBV6-1 to TRBJ2-3; D is possibly TRBD2 (5 bases). Germline assignment: CDR1 MNHNS and CDR2 SASEGT. This CDR3 region has 12 residues. Trimming left V 7 bases short and J 4 bases short, with 9 bases between. The CDR3 loop is CASKYGADTQYF. The CDR3 DNA reads TGTGCCAGCAAATACGGGGCAGATACGCAGTATTTT.

V gene TRBV7-2 combines with J gene TRBJ2-7; D not certain. The CDR3 runs to 13 residues. The V and J ends lost 5 bases and 4 bases respectively, with 12 bases between them. Germline values: CDR1 SGHTA, CDR2 FQGNSA. The CDR3 sequence is CASSRTGIYEQYF. CDR3 bases: TGTGCCAGCAGCCGGACGGGTATTTACGAGCAGTACTTC.

The J gene is TRBJ2-4, the V gene TRBV7-3; D might be TRBD1 (6 bases). Trimming shortened V by 2 bases and J by 3 bases, and 14 bases separated the two germline ends. There are 16 residues in the CDR3. Germline V gene sequence: CDR1 SGHTA, CDR2 FQGTGA. CDR3 DNA: TGTGCCAGCAGCTTAGGGATTAGGACAGACAAAAACATTCAGTACTTC. Translated, it gives CASSLGIRTDKNIQYF.

The J gene is TRBJ2-2, the V gene TRBV5-1; TRBD1 or TRBD2 may be the D gene (6 bases each). This CDR3 region has 16 residues. V lost 4 bases and J 1 base, leaving 14 bases between the germline ends. Germline V gene data show CDR1 as SGHRS and CDR2 as YFSETQ. The CDR3 is CASSRGDAQNTGELFF. As DNA, the CDR3 is TGCGCCAGCAGCAGGGGGGACGCCCAGAACACCGGGGAGCTGTTTTTT.

The chain recombines TRBV6-5 with TRBJ1-5; D gene unclear. V was cut by 4 bases and J by 1 base, with 8 bases left in between. Germline V gives CDR1 MNHEY, CDR2 SVGAGI. The CDR3 loop spans 14 amino acids. CDR3 region: CASSSSPSNQPQHF. CDR3 sequence (DNA): TGTGCCAGCAGTTCCTCGCCAAGCAATCAGCCCCAGCATTTT.

The chain uses TRBV5-1 and TRBJ2-1, with a possible D match to TRBD2 (7 bases). The CDR3 spans 17 residues. Germline V lookup: CDR1 SGHRS, CDR2 YFSETQ. With 2 bases removed from V and 0 bases from J, the gap between germline ends came to 15 bases. The CDR3 region is CASSLSAGASSYNEQFF. CDR3 DNA sequence: TGCGCCAGCAGCTTAAGCGCGGGGGCAAGCTCCTACAATGAGCAGTTCTTC.

Regarding this clone: At one boundary the junction diverges from the germline segment, which might be a read error. This chain connects TRBV5-1 to TRBJ1-2; D is uncertain. The CDR3 sequence is 13 residues long. Germline CDR1 reads SGHRS; CDR2 reads YFSETQ. The CDR3 is CASSQTANYGYTF. The CDR3, as DNA: TGTGCCAGCAGCCAGACGGCTAACTATGGCTACACCTTC. The full variable domain, completed using reference TRBV5-1 and TRBJ1-2, is KAGVTQTPRYLIKTRGQQVTLSCSPISGHRSVSWYQQTPGQGLQFLFEYFSETQRNKGNFPGRFSGRQFSNSRSEMNVSTLELGDSALYLCASSQTANYGYTFGSGTRLTVV.

The CDR3 nucleotides are TGTGCAAGTCGCTTAGTTGTGCAGAGCAATCAGCCCCAGCATTTT. Translated: CASRLVVQSNQPQHF. The V and J genes are TRBV12-2 and TRBJ1-5; the D call in the table, TRBD1, was not verified against the DNA. TRBV12-2 is a pseudogene segment. The CDR3 loop spans 15 amino acids.

This sequence joins TRBV10-2 and TRBJ2-1, with 8 bases fitting TRBD2. The V gene end was trimmed by 4 bases and the J gene end by 3 bases; junction bases not matched to a gene: 5. The CDR3 length is 15 residues. Looked up from germline, CDR1 is WSHSY and CDR2 is SAAADI. The chain's CDR3 is CASSGLAGNYNEQFF. In DNA form, the CDR3 reads TGCGCCAGCAGTGGTTTAGCGGGAAACTACAATGAGCAGTTCTTC.

Comments on this clone: A read error may account for a junction end that differs from germline. J is TRBJ2-7 and V is TRBV11-2; 10 nucleotides line up with TRBD1. The V gene's germline CDR1 is SGHAT and CDR2 FQNNGV. The CDR3 is made up of 14 amino acids. CDR3 nucleotide sequence: TGTGCCAGCAATCCGACAGGGGGCGGGTACGAACAGTACTTC. Translated, it gives CASNPTGGGYEQYF.

This sequence joins TRBV5-5 and TRBJ2-1, with D tentatively TRBD1 (6 bases). The CDR3 is made up of 16 amino acids. V gave up 4 bases and J gave up 4 bases, with 18 bases separating them. Per the germline V gene, CDR1 is SGHKS and CDR2 is YYEKEE (reference sequence). CDR3 region: CASSAAEGVGYNEQFF. The CDR3 nucleotides read TGTGCCAGCAGCGCGGCCGAGGGGGTGGGTTACAATGAGCAGTTCTTC.

V usage is TRBV14 and J usage is TRBJ1-4; TRBD1 is a possible D gene (5 bases). CDR3 length equals 15 residues. Germline V gene data show CDR1 as SGHDN and CDR2 as FVKESK. The V and J ends lost 4 bases and 6 bases respectively, with 15 bases between them. The CDR3 DNA reads as TGTGCCAGCAGCCTTCAAGGGAGGGGCTATGAAAAACTGTTTTTT. Translation gives CASSLQGRGYEKLFF. Together with reference TRBV14 and TRBJ1-4, the CDR3 gives the full variable domain: EAGVTQFPSHSVIEKGQTVTLRCDPISGHDNLYWYRRVMGKEIKFLLHFVKESKQDESGMPNNRFLAERTGGTYSTLKVQPAELEDSGVYFCASSLQGRGYEKLFFGSGTQLSVL.

This clone was seen once. The chain couples TRBV7-3 to TRBJ2-5; D is perhaps TRBD2 (6 bases). The CDR3 extends over 14 amino acids. With 1 base removed from V and 0 bases from J, the gap between germline ends came to 6 bases. CDR1 is SGHTA, CDR2 FQGTGA, per germline. The CDR3 DNA reads as TGTGCCAGCAGCTTAAGGGGGGACCAAGAGACCCAGTACTTC. This sequence encodes CASSLRGDQETQYF.

V is TRBV4-2 and J is TRBJ1-3, with D maybe TRBD1 (5 bases). CDR1 and CDR2 from the germline V gene are LGHNA and YNFKEQ. V lost 2 bases and J 2 bases, leaving 10 bases between the germline ends. The CDR3 has 15 amino acids. The CDR3 DNA is TGTGCCAGCAGCCAAACGGGGCTAACTGGAAACACCATATATTTT. Translated, it gives CASSQTGLTGNTIYF.

The chain recombines TRBV7-9 with TRBJ1-1; D call uncertain. V was shortened by 5 bases and J by 4 bases, with 17 bases between the two germline ends. CDR1 is SEHNR, CDR2 FQNEAQ, per germline (reference sequence). The CDR3 sequence is 15 residues long. CDR3 DNA sequence: TGTGCCAGCAGCCTTAAGGTCCATGACATCACTGAAGCTTTCTTT. Amino acids: CASSLKVHDITEAFF.

The rearrangement uses TRBV7-2 and TRBJ2-2; TRBD1 aligns across 9 bases. The junction had 15 bases not matched to a gene; V was cut back by 10 bases and J by 6 bases. This CDR3 spans 16 amino acids. From germline, CDR1 is SGHTA and CDR2 FQGNSA. The CDR3 DNA follows: TGTGCCATAGCGCCGGGACAGGGAGGGATAGCCGGGGAGCTGTTTTTT. Amino acids: CAIAPGQGGIAGELFF.

The chain joins TRBV6-5 to TRBJ1-1; D is ambiguous. Trimming removed 2 bases from V and 4 bases from J, with 11 bases in between. The germline gives CDR1 MNHEY, CDR2 SVGAGI. CDR3 length: 14 residues. CDR3 sequence (DNA): TGTGCCAGCAGTTACGTAGTGGTGAGCACTGAAGCTTTCTTT. It codes for CASSYVVVSTEAFF.

The chain has TRBV19 and TRBJ2-3; 7 nucleotides align to TRBD2. The trim removed 10 bases at V and 4 bases at J, leaving 11 bases unmatched. From germline, CDR1 is LNHDA and CDR2 SQIVND (reference sequence). The CDR3 is 14 amino acids. CDR3 DNA sequence: TGTGCCATCGCGACTAGCAGGTTCCCAGATACGCAGTATTTT. Amino acid sequence: CAIATSRFPDTQYF.

This clone was seen once. CDR3 sequence reads: CASSLGDGNSPLHF. CDR3 nucleotides: TGTGCCAGCAGCTTAGGGGACGGTAATTCACCCCTCCACTTT. The chain employs TRBV7-2 and TRBJ1-6, with D perhaps TRBD1 (5 bases). Germline loops: CDR1 SGHTA, CDR2 FQGNSA. CDR3 length: 14 residues. The V end was cut by 1 base, the J end by 6 bases, with 7 bases between. Full variable domain (rest looked up from reference TRBV7-2 and TRBJ1-6): GAGVSQSPSNKVTEKGKDVELRCDPISGHTALYWYRQSLGQGLEFLIYFQGNSAPDKSGLPSDRFSAERTGGSVSTLTIQRTQQEDSAVYLCASSLGDGNSPLHFGNGTRLTVT.

This chain joins TRBV19 and TRBJ1-5; D may be TRBD1 (5 bases). V lost 6 bases and J 2 bases, leaving 14 bases between the germline ends. CDR1 and CDR2 from the germline V gene are LNHDA and SQIVND (reference sequence). The CDR3 totals 15 residues. The DNA for the CDR3 is TGTGCCAGTAGAAACTCAGGGTGGGGCAATCAGCCCCAGCATTTT. The encoded protein is CASRNSGWGNQPQHF.